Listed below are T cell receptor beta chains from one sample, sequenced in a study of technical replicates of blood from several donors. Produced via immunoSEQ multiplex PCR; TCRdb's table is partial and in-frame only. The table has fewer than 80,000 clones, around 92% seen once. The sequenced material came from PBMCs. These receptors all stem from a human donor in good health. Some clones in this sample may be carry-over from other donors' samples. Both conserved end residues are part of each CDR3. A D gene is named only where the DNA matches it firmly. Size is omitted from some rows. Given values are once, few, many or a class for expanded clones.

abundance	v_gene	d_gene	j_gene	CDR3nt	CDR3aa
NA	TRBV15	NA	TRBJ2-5	TGTGCCACCAGCAGAGATACCATAGAGTCCTTGGTCGGGACCCAGTACTTC	CATSRDTIESLVGTQYF
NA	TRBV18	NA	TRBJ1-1	TGTGCCAGCTCATCCCAGGGCGACACTGAAGCTTTCTTT	CASSSQGDTEAFF
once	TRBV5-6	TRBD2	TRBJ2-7	TGTGCCAGCAGCTTGGGGCTAGCGGATTCCTACGAGCAGTACTTC	CASSLGLADSYEQYF
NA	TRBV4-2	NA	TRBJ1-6	TGTGCCAGCAGCCAAGATAAGGGGTCCTATAATTCACCCCTCCACTTT	CASSQDKGSYNSPLHF
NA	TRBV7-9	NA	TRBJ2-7	TGTGCCAGCACCCTCCTTGAGAGTCGGGGCGAGCAGTACTTC	CASTLLESRGEQYF
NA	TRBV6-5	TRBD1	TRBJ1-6	TGTGCCAGCAGTTCGGGACAGGGGCTTTCACCCCTCCACTTT	CASSSGQGLSPLHF
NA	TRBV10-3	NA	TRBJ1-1	TGTGCCATCAGTGGGTCGACAGGAAACACTGAAGCTTTCTTT	CAISGSTGNTEAFF
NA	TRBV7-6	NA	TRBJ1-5	TGTGCCAGCAGCTCGACAGTGAATAGCAATCAGCCCCAGCATTTT	CASSSTVNSNQPQHF
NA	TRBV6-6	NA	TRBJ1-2	TGTGCCAGCAGGGTAACAGGATCCCCTTCCTTC	CASRVTGSPSF
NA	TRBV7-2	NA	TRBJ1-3	TGTGCCAGCAGCGTAGGGGCAGGGTACTCTGGAAACACCATATATTTT	CASSVGAGYSGNTIYF
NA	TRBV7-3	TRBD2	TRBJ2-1	TGTGCCAGCAGGGCTAGCGGGGACTCTCGGCAGTTCTTC	CASRASGDSRQFF
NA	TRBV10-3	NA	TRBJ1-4	TGTGCCATCAGTGTCCTAGGAGGTGAAAAACTGTTTTTT	CAISVLGGEKLFF
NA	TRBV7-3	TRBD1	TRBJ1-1	TGTGCCAGCAGCCTTACAGGGGCCACTGAAGCTTTCTTT	CASSLTGATEAFF
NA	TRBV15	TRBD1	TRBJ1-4	TGTGCCACCAGCAGAGATAGGACAGGGAAAGAAAAACTGTTTTTT	CATSRDRTGKEKLFF
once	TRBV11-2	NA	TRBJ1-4	TGTGCCAGCAGCCCCCTTGGGGGAAGGGACTCGGAAAAACTGTTTTTT	CASSPLGGRDSEKLFF
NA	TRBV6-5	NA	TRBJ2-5	TGTGCCAGCAGTTACTCGGAACAGGGCCAAGAGACCCAGTACTTC	CASSYSEQGQETQYF
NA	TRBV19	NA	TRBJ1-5	TGTGCCAGTAGTATGTGGCAGGGCCTTAGCAATCAGCCCCAGCATTTT	CASSMWQGLSNQPQHF
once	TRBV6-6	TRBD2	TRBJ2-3	TGTGCCAGCAGTTACGGTCGGGGGGTACCAGATACGCAGTATTTT	CASSYGRGVPDTQYF
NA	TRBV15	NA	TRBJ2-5	TGTGCCACCAGCAGAGAGGAGGCCGGCGGAGAGACCCAGTACTTC	CATSREEAGGETQYF
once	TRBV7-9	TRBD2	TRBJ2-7	TGTGCCAGCAGCGGCGGGGGGGGAAAAAGTTTAACCTACGAGCAGTACTTC	CASSGGGGKSLTYEQYF
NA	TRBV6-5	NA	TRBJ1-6	TGTGCCAGTAGATGGAGGGACGGCTCACCCCTCCACTTT	CASRWRDGSPLHF
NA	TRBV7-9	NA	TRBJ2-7	TGTGCCAGCAGCCCTGCGGGGTCCTACGAGCAGTACTTC	CASSPAGSYEQYF
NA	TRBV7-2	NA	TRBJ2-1	TGTGCCAGCAGCTTACTTAGCTCCTACAATGAGCAGTTCTTC	CASSLLSSYNEQFF
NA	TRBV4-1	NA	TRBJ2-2	TGCGCCAGCAGCCAAGCCGCCGGGACTCAGAACACCGGGGAGCTGTTTTTT	CASSQAAGTQNTGELFF
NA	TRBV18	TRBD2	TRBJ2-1	TGTGCCAGCTCTGAGAGGACTAGCGGGGGCTACAATGAGCAGTTCTTC	CASSERTSGGYNEQFF
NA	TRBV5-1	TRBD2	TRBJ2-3	TGCGCCAGCAGCACCTACCCCGGGACTAGCGACACAGATACGCAGTATTTT	CASSTYPGTSDTDTQYF
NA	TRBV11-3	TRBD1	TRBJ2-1	TGTGCCAGCAGCTCGTACAGGGGTGGGGATGAGCAGTTCTTC	CASSSYRGGDEQFF
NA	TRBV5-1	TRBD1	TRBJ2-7	TGCGCCAGCAGCCAGGACAGGGCGTACGAGCAGTACTTC	CASSQDRAYEQYF
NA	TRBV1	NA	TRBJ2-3	NA	CTSSQEVAGGSTDTQYF
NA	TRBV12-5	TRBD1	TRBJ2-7	TGTGCTAGTGGTTTGGTACTGGGCAGGGGGCAATACGAGCAGTACTTC	CASGLVLGRGQYEQYF
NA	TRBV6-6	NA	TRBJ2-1	TGTGCCAGCAGTTCGGCAGGGAGGAATGAGCAGTTCTTC	CASSSAGRNEQFF
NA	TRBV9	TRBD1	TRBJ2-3	TGTGCCAGCAGCCTCGGGACAGGTCCCACAGATACGCAGTATTTT	CASSLGTGPTDTQYF
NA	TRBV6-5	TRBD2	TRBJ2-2	TGTGCCAGCAGTTACTCGGGACTAGCTTCTGTCGGGGAGCTGTTTTTT	CASSYSGLASVGELFF
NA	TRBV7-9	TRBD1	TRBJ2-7	TGTGCCAGCAGCAATCCGGGGACAGGGGCACACGAGCAGTACTTC	CASSNPGTGAHEQYF
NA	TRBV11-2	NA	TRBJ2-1	TGTGCCAGCAGCTTAGAGGGGCCGTCTGAGCAGTTCTTC	CASSLEGPSEQFF
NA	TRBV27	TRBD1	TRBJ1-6	TGTGCCAGCAGCCCTCAGGGGGCGGGTAATTCACCCCTCCACTTT	CASSPQGAGNSPLHF